This TCR beta chain was captured in a study of cytomegalovirus exposure and HLA in healthy donors. V shed 1 base, J shed 8 bases, and the junction held 8 bases outside the gene matches. The CDR3 contains 15 residues. Per the germline V gene, CDR1 is LGHNA and CDR2 is YSLEER. Regarding this clone: What it recognizes is unknown.

Nominally healthy donors provided the samples, though records likely missed some immune exposures. The PCR had 60 Vbeta and 13 Jbeta primers. Data came from immunoSEQ multiplex PCR; TCRdb stores just in-frame clones and leaves some out. The repertoire holds around 150,000 clones, with less than 10% as singletons. Study findings and constraints: In vitro testing confirmed three CMV-associated chains as specific for CMV antigens. In a later analysis, HLA-C alleles had the fewest associated TCRs, DRB1 alleles the most. When analyzed later, a missense DCLRE1C variant was found to be linked to TCR beta V- and J-gene trimming.

V usage is TRBV4-3 and J usage is TRBJ2-1; 7 bases map to TRBD2. The sequenced sample consisted of PBMCs. The TCR sequence derives from a male donor in good health and CMV-seronegative. CDR3 bases: TGCGCCAGCAGCCAAGGGGGATCGACTAGCTATGAGCAGTTCTTC. Its protein is CASSQGGSTSYEQFF.